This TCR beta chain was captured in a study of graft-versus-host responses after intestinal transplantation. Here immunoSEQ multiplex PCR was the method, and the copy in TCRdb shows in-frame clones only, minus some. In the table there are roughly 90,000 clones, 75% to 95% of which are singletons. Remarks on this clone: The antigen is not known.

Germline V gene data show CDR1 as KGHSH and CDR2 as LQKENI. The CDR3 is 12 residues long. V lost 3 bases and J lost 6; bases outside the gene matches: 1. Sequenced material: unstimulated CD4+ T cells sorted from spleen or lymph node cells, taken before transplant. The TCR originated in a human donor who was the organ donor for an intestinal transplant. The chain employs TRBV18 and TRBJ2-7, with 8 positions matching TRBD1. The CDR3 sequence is CASSPDRVEQYF. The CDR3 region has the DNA TGTGCCAGCTCACCGGACAGGGTCGAGCAGTACTTC.